This T cell receptor (beta chain) was identified during a study of T cell changes during pregnancy in multiple sclerosis. V trimming: 4 bases; J trimming: 0 bases; junction bases outside the gene matches: 5. This CDR3 comprises 15 residues. CDR1 and CDR2 (germline): MGHDK, SYGVNS. TCRdb keeps only in-frame clones here, not all; method: immunoSEQ multiplex PCR. The sample records roughly 70,000 clones, 90% being singletons. The clonotype was recovered from a female donor with multiple sclerosis, enrolled in a pregnancy study. V gene TRBV25-1 combines with J gene TRBJ1-2, with TRBD1 matching over 7 bases. The material sequenced was peripheral blood, taken in the third trimester of pregnancy. The DNA of the CDR3 is TGTGCCAGCAGTGCAGCCGGGACAGCTAACTATGGCTACACCTTC. Residues: CASSAAGTANYGYTF.